A single T cell receptor beta chain is shown here with its context. The count of this clone is one. Its specific antigen is unknown. No much larger clone exists at a distance of one base, and base qualities are not known. The record originates from a study of OX40 agonist ivuxolimab in advanced cancers. Context from the whole study: Ivuxolimab was an agonistic, fully human IgG2 monoclonal antibody directed against OX40 (CD134), a costimulatory receptor. Intravenous ivuxolimab was administered to patients every 2 weeks at six dose levels: 0.01, 0.1, 0.3, 1.5, 3 and 10 mg/kg. Among the approximately 50 dose-escalation patients, approximately 20 had hepatocellular carcinoma, approximately 15 melanoma, 9 renal cell carcinoma and 9 head and neck cancer. The dose-escalation cohort was around 83% male with a mean age of around 62 years, ranging from roughly 20 to 80. Prior anti-PD-1, anti-PD-L1 or anti-CTLA-4 therapy was permitted, and checkpoint inhibitors had been received by more than 35% of dose-escalation patients. Partial responses occurred in three dose-escalation patients: two with cutaneous melanoma and one with hepatocellular carcinoma. The point of sequencing TCRbeta in the periphery was to test whether ivuxolimab changed TCR sequence diversity and drove clonal T-cell expansion. The paper covers the monotherapy dose-escalation part of the phase I ivuxolimab trial, which included N of about 56 patients.

Overall study outcomes, separate from this receptor: At doses of 0.1 to 3.0 mg/kg, clonal expansion of both CD4+ and CD8+ T cells in blood was seen between baseline and week 6. Antigen specificity was not determined for the clonally expanded peripheral T cells. Partial responders in the 0.1-3.0 mg/kg groups had among the lowest normalized peripheral clonal expansion, especially among CD8+ T cells. Low levels of normalized T-cell clonal expansion were also seen in some patients who did not respond. After ivuxolimab, expanded clones were on average more numerous among CD8+ T cells than among CD4+ T cells.

Patients with autoimmune disease history or receiving systemic immunosuppression were excluded from the trial. Peripheral blood for TCR sequencing was collected from all dose cohorts at baseline, on cycle 4 day 1, and on cycle 7 day 1. Samples came from an open-label, multicenter, first-in-human phase I dose-escalation trial of ivuxolimab. Adults with locally advanced or metastatic head and neck squamous cell, hepatocellular, melanoma or renal cell carcinoma were enrolled in the trial. Before TCR sequencing, CD4+ T cells and CD8+ T cells from peripheral blood were sorted into separate populations. Genomic DNA was isolated from the sorted cells so that the TCRbeta CDR3 region could be sequenced. The immunoSEQ Assay was used for sequencing of TCRbeta CDR3 regions. The table comes from immuneACCESS by way of TCRdb, which keeps in-frame sequences with V and J called. Part of the clones is missing from these tables; in studies checked, under half for an unresolved V gene and the rest for unknown reasons. The sample table contains 90,000 to 130,000 clones; only one count was recorded for roughly 89% of them. The ten largest clones capture 0.27% of the sample.

V loses 2 bases, J loses 7 bases, and the germline ends lie 12 bases apart. Inclusive of the bounding cysteine and phenylalanine, the CDR3 is 15 residues long. Only the CDR3 DNA is retained, 45 bases long and in frame from the first base. CDR1 and CDR2 are drawn from the germline V gene: MGHDK, SYGVNS. The receptor comes from an adult with an advanced solid tumor such as melanoma, head and neck, liver or kidney cancer. The sequence links TRBV25-1 to TRBJ1-6; a tentative D match to TRBD1 spans 5 bases. Sample: CD4+ or CD8+ T cells sorted from blood, taken in a trial of the OX40 agonist ivuxolimab. For the CDR3, the sequence is CASSELDRFNSPLHF. Here is the DNA: TGTGCCAGCAGTGAACTCGACAGATTCAATTCACCCCTCCACTTT.